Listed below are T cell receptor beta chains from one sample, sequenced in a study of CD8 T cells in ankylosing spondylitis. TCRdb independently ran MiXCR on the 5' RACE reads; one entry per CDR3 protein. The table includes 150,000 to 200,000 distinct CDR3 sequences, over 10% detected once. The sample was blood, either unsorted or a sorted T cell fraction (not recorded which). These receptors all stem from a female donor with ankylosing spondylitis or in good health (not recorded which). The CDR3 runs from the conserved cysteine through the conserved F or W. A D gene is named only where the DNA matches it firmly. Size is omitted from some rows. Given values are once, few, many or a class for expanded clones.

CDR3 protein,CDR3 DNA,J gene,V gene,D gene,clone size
CASSSSTSTETQYF,TGTGCCAGCAGTTCGTCAACTAGTACAGAGACCCAGTACTTC,TRBJ2-5,TRBV6-5,-,few
CASSPPGLAGGGETQYF,TGTGCCAGCTCACCCCCGGGACTAGCGGGAGGTGGAGAGACCCAGTACTTC,TRBJ2-5,TRBV18,TRBD2,many
CSVEVLKGTEAFF,TGCAGCGTTGAAGTTCTAAAGGGGACTGAAGCTTTCTTT,TRBJ1-1,TRBV29-1,-,-
CASSHGDRGYNEQFF,TGCGCCAGCAGCCATGGGGACAGGGGCTACAATGAGCAGTTCTTC,TRBJ2-1,TRBV4-3,TRBD1,many
CASSLLSSGMAYNEQFF,TGCGCCAGCAGCTTGCTCTCTAGCGGAATGGCCTACAATGAGCAGTTCTTC,TRBJ2-1,TRBV5-1,TRBD2,many
CATSRGGTQGIYAQYF,TGTGCCACCAGCAGAGGAGGGACCCAGGGGATATATGCGCAGTATTTT,TRBJ2-3,TRBV15,-,-
CASSLLAGFYETGNTIYF,TGCGCCAGCAGCTTGTTGGCAGGTTTCTACGAAACTGGAAACACCATATATTTT,TRBJ1-3,TRBV5-1,-,many
CASAREISGNTIYF,TGTGCCAGCGCTAGGGAGATCTCTGGAAACACCATATATTTT,TRBJ1-3,TRBV7-8,-,many
CASTPRRAGELDTQYF,TGTGCCAGCACCCCCAGACGAGCGGGAGAACTAGATACGCAGTATTTT,TRBJ2-3,TRBV7-9,TRBD2,many
CSANSRGSGNTIYF,TGCAGTGCTAATTCGAGGGGCTCTGGAAACACCATATATTTT,TRBJ1-3,TRBV20-1,-,many
CSADPGLAGGPETQYF,TGCAGTGCTGACCCGGGACTAGCGGGAGGGCCAGAGACCCAGTACTTC,TRBJ2-5,TRBV20-1,TRBD2,few
CASSPDIFGNYGYTF,TGTGCCAGCTCACCAGACATCTTCGGTAACTATGGCTACACCTTC,TRBJ1-2,TRBV18,-,few
CASSPRGGGSDYNEQFF,TGTGCCAGCAGCCCTCGGGGTGGCGGGAGTGACTACAATGAGCAGTTCTTC,TRBJ2-1,TRBV7-9,TRBD2,few
CSAIDRGSSYEQYF,TGCAGTGCTATAGACAGGGGCAGCTCCTACGAGCAGTACTTC,TRBJ2-7,TRBV20-1,TRBD1,-
CASSSDRGGGYEQYF,TGTGCCAGCAGTTCCGACAGGGGAGGAGGCTACGAGCAGTACTTC,TRBJ2-7,TRBV6-5,TRBD1,few
CSVAGGGGRYGYTF,TGCAGCGTGGCCGGTGGGGGTGGGCGCTATGGCTACACCTTC,TRBJ1-2,TRBV29-1,-,many
CASSPRANTEAFF,TGTGCCAGCAGCCCCCGGGCTAACACTGAAGCTTTCTTT,TRBJ1-1,TRBV11-2,-,-
CASSLSRASYEQYF,TGTGCCAGCAGTTTATCCAGGGCCTCCTACGAGCAGTACTTC,TRBJ2-7,TRBV27,-,few
CASSLFGQGTGELFF,TGTGCCAGCAGTTTGTTCGGACAGGGCACCGGGGAGCTGTTTTTT,TRBJ2-2,TRBV27,TRBD1,-
CSASRDSLTQETQYF,TGCAGTGCTAGCCGGGACTCCCTGACCCAAGAGACCCAGTACTTC,TRBJ2-5,TRBV20-1,-,many
CASSPEARKETQYF,TGTGCCAGCAGCCCAGAGGCGCGGAAAGAGACCCAGTACTTC,TRBJ2-5,TRBV7-9,-,-
CASSLGDGRTQYF,TGTGCCAGCAGTTTAGGGGACGGGCGGACGCAGTATTTT,TRBJ2-3,TRBV28,-,many
CASSRSGSNADTQYF,TGTGCCAGCAGTCGTAGCGGGAGCAACGCAGATACGCAGTATTTT,TRBJ2-3,TRBV7-2,TRBD2,-
CASSLYTTDTQYF,TGTGCCAGCAGCTTGTACACAACAGATACGCAGTATTTT,TRBJ2-3,TRBV11-2,-,-
CASSSDGANYGYTF,TGCGCCAGCAGCTCGGACGGAGCTAACTATGGCTACACCTTC,TRBJ1-2,TRBV5-1,-,many
CATSRRRDRAGNTIYF,TGTGCCACCAGCAGACGTAGAGACAGGGCTGGAAACACCATATATTTT,TRBJ1-3,TRBV15,TRBD1,-
CASFRGGSGSPDTQYF,TGTGCCAGCTTTCGCGGTGGGAGCGGGAGCCCAGATACGCAGTATTTT,TRBJ2-3,TRBV6-2/TRBV6-3,TRBD2,few